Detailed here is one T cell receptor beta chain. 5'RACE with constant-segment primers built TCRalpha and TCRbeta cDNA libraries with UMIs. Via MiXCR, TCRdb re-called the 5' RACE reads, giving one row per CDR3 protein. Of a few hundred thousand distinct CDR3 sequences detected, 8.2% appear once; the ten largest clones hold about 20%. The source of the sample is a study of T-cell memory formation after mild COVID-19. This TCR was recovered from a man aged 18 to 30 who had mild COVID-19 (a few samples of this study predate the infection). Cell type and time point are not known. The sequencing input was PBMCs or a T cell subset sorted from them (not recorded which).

The CDR3 DNA reads TGTGCCAGCAGTCCTCCAGATGTCGGCGGCAATCAGCCCCAGCATTTT. Translation: CASSPPDVGGNQPQHF. The genes are TRBV12-3 or TRBV12-4 and TRBJ1-5; no firm D call. V was trimmed by 5 bases and J by 2 bases, leaving 16 bases between them. CDR3 length equals 16 residues.